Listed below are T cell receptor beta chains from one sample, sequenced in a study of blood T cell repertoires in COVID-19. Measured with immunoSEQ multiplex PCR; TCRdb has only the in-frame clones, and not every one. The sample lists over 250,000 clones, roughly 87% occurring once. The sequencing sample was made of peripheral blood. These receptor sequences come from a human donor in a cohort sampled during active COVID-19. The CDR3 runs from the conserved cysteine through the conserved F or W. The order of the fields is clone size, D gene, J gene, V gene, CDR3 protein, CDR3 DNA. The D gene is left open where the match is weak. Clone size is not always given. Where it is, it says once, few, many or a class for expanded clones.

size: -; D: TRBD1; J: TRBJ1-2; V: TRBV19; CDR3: CASRTGNYGYTF; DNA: TGTGCCAGTCGGACAGGAAACTATGGCTACACCTTC
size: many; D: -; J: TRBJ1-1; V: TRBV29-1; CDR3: CSVTGAMNTEAFF; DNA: TGCAGCGTAACGGGAGCCATGAACACTGAAGCTTTCTTT
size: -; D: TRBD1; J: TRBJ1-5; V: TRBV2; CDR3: CASSEGYGTGDNQPQHF; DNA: TGTGCCAGCAGTGAAGGGTACGGGACAGGCGATAATCAGCCCCAGCATTTT
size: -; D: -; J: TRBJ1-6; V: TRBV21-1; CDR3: CASSKGQGLGLLHF; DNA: TGTGCCAGCAGCAAGGGACAGGGGTTAGGCCTCCTCCACTTT
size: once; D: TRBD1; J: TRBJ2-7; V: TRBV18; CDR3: CASSPGQGGEQYF; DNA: TGTGCCAGCTCACCCGGACAGGGAGGCGAGCAGTACTTC
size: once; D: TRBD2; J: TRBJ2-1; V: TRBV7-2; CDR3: CASSPTPGGPDEQFF; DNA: TGTGCCAGCAGCCCAACGCCGGGAGGGCCCGATGAGCAGTTCTTC
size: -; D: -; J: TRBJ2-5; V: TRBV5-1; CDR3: CASSLAGVLQETQYF; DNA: TGCGCCAGCAGCTTGGCAGGGGTCCTCCAAGAGACCCAGTACTTC
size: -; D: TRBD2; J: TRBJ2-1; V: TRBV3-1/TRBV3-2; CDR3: CASTPVLSSGSPYNEQFF; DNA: TGTGCCAGCACCCCCGTCCTGAGTAGCGGGAGCCCCTACAATGAGCAGTTCTTC
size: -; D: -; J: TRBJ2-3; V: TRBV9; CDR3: CASSVRSSGTDTQYF; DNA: TGTGCCAGCAGCGTAAGGTCTAGCGGCACAGATACGCAGTATTTT
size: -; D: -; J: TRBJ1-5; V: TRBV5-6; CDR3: CASSFRTGGNQPQHF; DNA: TGTGCCAGCAGCTTCAGGACGGGGGGAAATCAGCCCCAGCATTTT
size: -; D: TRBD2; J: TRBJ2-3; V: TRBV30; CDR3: CAWSSLAVSTDTQYF; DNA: TGTGCCTGGTCATCACTAGCGGTTAGCACAGATACGCAGTATTTT
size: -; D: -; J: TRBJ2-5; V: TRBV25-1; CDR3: CASSEQGLQETQYF; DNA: TGTGCCAGCAGTGAACAGGGTCTACAAGAGACCCAGTACTTC
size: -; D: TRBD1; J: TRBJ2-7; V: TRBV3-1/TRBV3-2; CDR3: CASSHGQVLAYEQYF; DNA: TGTGCCAGCAGCCATGGACAGGTCCTCGCCTACGAGCAGTACTTC
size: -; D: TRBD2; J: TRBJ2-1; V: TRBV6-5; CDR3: CASSRSGSNEQFF; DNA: TGTGCCAGCAGTCGTAGCGGGAGCAATGAGCAGTTCTTC
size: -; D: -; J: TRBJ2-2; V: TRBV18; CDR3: CASSLDSWTGELFF; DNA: TGTGCCAGCTCACTGGACTCTTGGACTGGGGAGCTGTTTTTT
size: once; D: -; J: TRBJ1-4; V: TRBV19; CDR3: CASKEWQGEKLFF; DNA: TGTGCCAGTAAGGAGTGGCAGGGTGAAAAACTGTTTTTT
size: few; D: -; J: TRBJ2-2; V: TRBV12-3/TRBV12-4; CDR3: CASSWETGELFF; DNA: TGTGCCAGCAGTTGGGAGACCGGGGAGCTGTTTTTT
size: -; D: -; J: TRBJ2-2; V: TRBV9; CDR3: CASSVGGPTGELFF; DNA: TGTGCCAGCAGCGTAGGAGGGCCCACCGGGGAGCTGTTTTTT
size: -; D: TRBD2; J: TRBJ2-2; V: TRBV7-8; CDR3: CASSLSSGRKTGELFF; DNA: TGTGCCAGCAGCTTGAGTAGCGGGAGAAAAACCGGGGAGCTGTTTTTT
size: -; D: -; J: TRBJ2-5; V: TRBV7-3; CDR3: CASSQTGTQETQYF; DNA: TGTGCCAGCAGCCAAACCGGGACTCAAGAGACCCAGTACTTC
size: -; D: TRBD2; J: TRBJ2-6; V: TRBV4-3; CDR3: CASSLGTRSTSGANVLTF; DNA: TGCGCCAGCAGCCTGGGGACTAGAAGTACCTCTGGGGCCAACGTCCTGACTTTC
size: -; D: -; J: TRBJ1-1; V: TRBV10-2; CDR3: CASSERGSRAFF; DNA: TGCGCCAGCAGTGAGCGGGGGAGTAGAGCTTTCTTT
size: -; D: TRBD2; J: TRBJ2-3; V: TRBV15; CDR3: CATSRDRGLAALTDTQYF; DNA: TGTGCCACCAGCAGAGACCGGGGACTAGCGGCACTCACAGATACGCAGTATTTT
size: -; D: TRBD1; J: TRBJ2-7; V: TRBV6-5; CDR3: CASSTEGTGAHEQYF; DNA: TGTGCCAGCTCAACGGAGGGGACAGGGGCCCACGAGCAGTACTTC
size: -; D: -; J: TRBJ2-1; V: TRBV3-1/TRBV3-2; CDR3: CASSRGGEQFF; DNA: TGTGCCAGCAGCCGGGGAGGTGAGCAGTTCTTC
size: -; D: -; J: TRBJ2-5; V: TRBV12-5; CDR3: CASGLGQSYQETQYF; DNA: TGTGCTAGTGGTTTGGGACAGTCTTACCAAGAGACCCAGTACTTC
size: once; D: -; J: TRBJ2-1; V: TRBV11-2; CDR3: CASSLDRTTGNEQFF; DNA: TGTGCCAGCAGCTTAGATAGGACTACGGGGAATGAGCAGTTCTTC
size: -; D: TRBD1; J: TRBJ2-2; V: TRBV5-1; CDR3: CASSLKGGIQQVAGELFF; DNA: TGCGCCAGCAGCTTGAAAGGGGGCATTCAACAGGTTGCCGGGGAGCTGTTTTTT
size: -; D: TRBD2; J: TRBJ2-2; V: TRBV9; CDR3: CASSARRTSGRSGELFF; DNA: TGTGCCAGCAGCGCGAGAAGGACTAGCGGGAGGTCTGGGGAGCTGTTTTTT
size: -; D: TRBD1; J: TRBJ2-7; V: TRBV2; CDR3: CASSGRQGTYEQYF; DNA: TGTGCCAGCAGCGGCCGACAGGGGACGTACGAGCAGTACTTC
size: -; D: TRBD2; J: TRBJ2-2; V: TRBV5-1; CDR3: CASSSGLAGVGGELFF; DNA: TGCGCCAGCAGCTCGGGACTAGCGGGAGTTGGCGGGGAGCTGTTTTTT
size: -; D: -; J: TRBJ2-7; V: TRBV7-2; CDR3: CASSLDGASGLLLPYEQYF; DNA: TGTGCCAGCAGCTTGGATGGTGCAAGCGGGCTACTCTTACCCTACGAGCAGTACTTC
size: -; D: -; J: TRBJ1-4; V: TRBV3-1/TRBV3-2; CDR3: CASSQRQVDEKLFF; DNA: TGTGCCAGCAGCCAAAGGCAGGTAGATGAAAAACTGTTTTTT
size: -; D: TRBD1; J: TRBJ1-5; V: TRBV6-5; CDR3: CASKGTGDNQPQHF; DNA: TGTGCCAGCAAGGGGACAGGGGACAATCAGCCCCAGCATTTT
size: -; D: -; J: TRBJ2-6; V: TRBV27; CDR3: CASNRESGANVLTF; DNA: TGTGCCAGCAACCGAGAATCGGGGGCCAACGTCCTGACTTTC
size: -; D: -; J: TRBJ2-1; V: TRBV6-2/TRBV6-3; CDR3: CASSYPSGLRDGHDEQFF; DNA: TGTGCCAGCAGTTACCCATCGGGATTAAGAGACGGTCACGATGAGCAGTTCTTC
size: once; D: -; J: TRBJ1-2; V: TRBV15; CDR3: CATARDNLYGYTF; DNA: TGTGCCACCGCCCGGGACAACTTATATGGCTACACCTTC
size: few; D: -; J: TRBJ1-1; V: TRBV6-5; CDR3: CASSYGGIGFF; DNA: TGTGCCAGCAGTTACGGCGGGATTGGCTTCTTT
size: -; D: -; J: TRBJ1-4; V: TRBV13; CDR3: CASSSDRTNEKLFF; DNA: TGTGCCAGCAGCTCGGACAGAACTAATGAAAAACTGTTTTTT
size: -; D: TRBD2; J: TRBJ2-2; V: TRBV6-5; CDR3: CASSFGLAGTKLFF; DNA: TGTGCCAGCAGTTTCGGACTAGCGGGAACGAAGCTGTTTTTT
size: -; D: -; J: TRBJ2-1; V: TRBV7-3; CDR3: CASSADGGSYNEQFF; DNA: TGTGCCAGCAGCGCCGATGGCGGCTCCTACAATGAGCAGTTCTTC
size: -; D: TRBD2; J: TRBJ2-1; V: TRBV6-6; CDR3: CASRRTSGRANNEQFF; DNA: TGTGCCAGCAGAAGGACTAGCGGGAGGGCCAATAATGAGCAGTTCTTC
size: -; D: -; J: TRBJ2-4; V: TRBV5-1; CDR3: CASSGQLNIQYF; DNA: TGCGCCAGCAGCGGGCAGCTAAACATTCAGTACTTC
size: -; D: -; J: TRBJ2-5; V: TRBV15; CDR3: CATNWTQYF; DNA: TGTGCCACCAACTGGACCCAGTACTTC
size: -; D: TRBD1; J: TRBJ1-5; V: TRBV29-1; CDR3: CSVSEGQGLSNQPQHF; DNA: TGCAGCGTCTCGGAGGGACAGGGGTTGAGCAATCAGCCCCAGCATTTT
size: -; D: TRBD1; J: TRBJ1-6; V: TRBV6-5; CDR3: CASSHGQGVNSPLHF; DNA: TGTGCCAGCAGCCACGGACAGGGAGTAAACTCACCCCTCCACTTT
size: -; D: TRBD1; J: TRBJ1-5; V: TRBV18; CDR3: CASSDRARRNQPQHF; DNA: TGTGCCAGCTCCGACAGGGCCAGGCGCAATCAGCCCCAGCATTTT
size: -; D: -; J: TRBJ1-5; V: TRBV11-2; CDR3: CASSPMTENQPQHF; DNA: TGTGCCAGCAGCCCCATGACGGAGAATCAGCCCCAGCATTTT
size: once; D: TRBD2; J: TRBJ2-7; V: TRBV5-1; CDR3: CASYSGRAALHEQYF; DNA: TGCGCCAGCTATAGCGGGAGGGCCGCCCTCCACGAGCAGTACTTC
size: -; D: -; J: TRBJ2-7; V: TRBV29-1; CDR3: CSASSRGAAGEQYF; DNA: TGCAGCGCCTCAAGCCGGGGGGCCGCGGGGGAGCAGTACTTC
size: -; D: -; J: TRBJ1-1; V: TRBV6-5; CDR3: CASTSSNTEAFF; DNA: TGTGCCAGCACATCTAGTAACACTGAAGCTTTCTTT
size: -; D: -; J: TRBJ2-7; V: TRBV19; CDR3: CASSTTGNYEQYF; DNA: TGTGCCAGTAGTACAACAGGGAATTACGAGCAGTACTTC
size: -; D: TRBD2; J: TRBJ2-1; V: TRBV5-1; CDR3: CASSHGLAGGGEQFF; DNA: TGCGCCAGCAGCCACGGACTAGCGGGAGGGGGGGAGCAGTTCTTC
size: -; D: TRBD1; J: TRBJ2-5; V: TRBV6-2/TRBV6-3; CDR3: CASSYQGARETQYF; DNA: TGTGCCAGCAGTTACCAGGGGGCCCGAGAGACCCAGTACTTC
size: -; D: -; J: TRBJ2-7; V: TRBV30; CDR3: CAWSRTVTAYEQYF; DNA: TGTGCCTGGAGCCGGACAGTGACCGCCTACGAGCAGTACTTC